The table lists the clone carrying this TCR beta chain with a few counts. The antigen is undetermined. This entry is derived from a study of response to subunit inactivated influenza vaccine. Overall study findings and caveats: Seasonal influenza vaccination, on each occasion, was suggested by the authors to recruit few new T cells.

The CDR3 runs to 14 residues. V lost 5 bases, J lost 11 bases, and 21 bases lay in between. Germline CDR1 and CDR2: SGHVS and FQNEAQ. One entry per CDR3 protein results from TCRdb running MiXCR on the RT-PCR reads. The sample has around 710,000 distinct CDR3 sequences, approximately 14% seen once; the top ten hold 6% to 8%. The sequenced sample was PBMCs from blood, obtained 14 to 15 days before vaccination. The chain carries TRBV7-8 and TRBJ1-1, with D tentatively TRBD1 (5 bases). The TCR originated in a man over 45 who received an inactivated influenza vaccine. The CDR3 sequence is CASSAEGQLSVAFF. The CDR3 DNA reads TGTGCCAGCAGCGCAGAGGGGCAGCTCTCGGTCGCTTTCTTT.